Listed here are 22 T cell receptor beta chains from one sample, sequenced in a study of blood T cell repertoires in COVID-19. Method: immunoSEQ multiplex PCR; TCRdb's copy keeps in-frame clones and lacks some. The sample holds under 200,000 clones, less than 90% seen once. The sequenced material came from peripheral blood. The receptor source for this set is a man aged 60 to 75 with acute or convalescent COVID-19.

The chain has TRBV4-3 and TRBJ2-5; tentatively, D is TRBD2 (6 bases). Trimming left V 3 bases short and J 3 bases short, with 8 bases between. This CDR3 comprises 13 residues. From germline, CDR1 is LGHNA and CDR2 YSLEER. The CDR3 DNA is TGCGCCAGCAGCCACTCGGGGGAAGAGACCCAGTACTTC. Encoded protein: CASSHSGEETQYF.

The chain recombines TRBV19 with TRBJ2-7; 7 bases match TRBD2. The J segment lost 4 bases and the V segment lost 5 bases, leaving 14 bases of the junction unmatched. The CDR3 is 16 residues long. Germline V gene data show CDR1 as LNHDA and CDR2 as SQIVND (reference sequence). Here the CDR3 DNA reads TGTGCCAGTAGTCCTACTAGCGATTACCGTTCTTACGAGCAGTACTTC. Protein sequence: CASSPTSDYRSYEQYF.

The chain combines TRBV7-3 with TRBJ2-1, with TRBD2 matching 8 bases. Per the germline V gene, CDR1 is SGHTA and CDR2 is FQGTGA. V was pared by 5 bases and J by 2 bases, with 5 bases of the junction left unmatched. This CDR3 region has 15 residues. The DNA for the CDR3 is TGTGCCAGCAGCGCCCCAGCGGGAGCCTACAATGAGCAGTTCTTC. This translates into CASSAPAGAYNEQFF. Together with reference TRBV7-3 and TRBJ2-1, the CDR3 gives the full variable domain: GAGVSQTPSNKVTEKGKYVELRCDPISGHTALYWYRQSLGQGPEFLIYFQGTGAADDSGLPNDRFFAVRPEGSVSTLKIQRTERGDSAVYLCASSAPAGAYNEQFFGPGTRLTVL.

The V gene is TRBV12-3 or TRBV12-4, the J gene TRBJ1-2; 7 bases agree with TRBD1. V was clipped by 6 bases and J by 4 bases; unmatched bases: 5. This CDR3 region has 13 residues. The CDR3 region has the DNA TGTGCCAGCAGACCGACAGGGCTCTATGGCTACACCTTC. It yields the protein CASRPTGLYGYTF.

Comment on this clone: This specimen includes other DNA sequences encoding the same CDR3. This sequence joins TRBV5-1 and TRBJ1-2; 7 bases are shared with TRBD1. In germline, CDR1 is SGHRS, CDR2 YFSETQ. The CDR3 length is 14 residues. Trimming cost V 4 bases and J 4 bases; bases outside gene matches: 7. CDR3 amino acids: CASSVGRQGYGYTF. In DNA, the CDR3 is TGCGCCAGCAGCGTTGGGAGACAGGGCTATGGCTACACCTTC.

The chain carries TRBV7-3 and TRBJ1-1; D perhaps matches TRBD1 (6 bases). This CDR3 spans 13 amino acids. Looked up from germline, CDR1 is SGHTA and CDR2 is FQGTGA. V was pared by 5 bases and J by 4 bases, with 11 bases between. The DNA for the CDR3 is TGTGCCAGCAGCCCCGACAGGCTCACTGAAGCTTTCTTT. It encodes CASSPDRLTEAFF.

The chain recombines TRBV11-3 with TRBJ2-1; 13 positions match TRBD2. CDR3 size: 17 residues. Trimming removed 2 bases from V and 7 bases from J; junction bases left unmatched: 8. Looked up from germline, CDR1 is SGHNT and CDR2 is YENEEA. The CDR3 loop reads CASSLHTSGRAKNEQFF. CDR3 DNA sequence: TGTGCCAGCAGCTTACACACTAGCGGGAGGGCCAAGAATGAGCAGTTCTTC. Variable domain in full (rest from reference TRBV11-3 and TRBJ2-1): EAGVVQSPRYKIIEKKQPVAFWCNPISGHNTLYWYLQNLGQGPELLIRYENEEAVDDSQLPKDRFSAERLKGVDSTLKIQPAELGDSAVYLCASSLHTSGRAKNEQFFGPGTRLTVL.

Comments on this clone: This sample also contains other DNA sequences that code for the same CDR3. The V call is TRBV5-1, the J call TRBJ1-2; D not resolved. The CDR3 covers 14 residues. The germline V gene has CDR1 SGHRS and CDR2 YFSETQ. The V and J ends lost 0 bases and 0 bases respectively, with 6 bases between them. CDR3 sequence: CASSLAGTNYGYTF. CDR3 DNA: TGCGCCAGCAGCTTGGCCGGGACTAACTATGGCTACACCTTC.

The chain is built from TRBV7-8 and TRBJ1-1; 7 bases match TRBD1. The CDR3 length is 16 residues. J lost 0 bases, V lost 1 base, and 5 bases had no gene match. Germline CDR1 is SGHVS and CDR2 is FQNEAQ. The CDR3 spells CASSLGPGTVNTEAFF. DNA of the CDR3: TGTGCCAGCAGCTTAGGGCCAGGGACAGTGAACACTGAAGCTTTCTTT.

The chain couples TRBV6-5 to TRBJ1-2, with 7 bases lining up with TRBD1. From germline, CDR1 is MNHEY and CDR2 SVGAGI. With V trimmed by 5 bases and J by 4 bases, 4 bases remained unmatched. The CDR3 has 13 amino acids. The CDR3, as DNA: TGTGCCAGCAGTCCAGGGGGAGCCTATGGCTACACCTTC. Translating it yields CASSPGGAYGYTF.

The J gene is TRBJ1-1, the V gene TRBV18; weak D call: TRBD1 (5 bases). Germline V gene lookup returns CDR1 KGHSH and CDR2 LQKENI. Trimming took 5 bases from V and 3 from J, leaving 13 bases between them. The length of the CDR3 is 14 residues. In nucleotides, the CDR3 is TGTGCCAGCTCATTTGGGGCATCTGACACTGAAGCTTTCTTT. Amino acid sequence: CASSFGASDTEAFF.

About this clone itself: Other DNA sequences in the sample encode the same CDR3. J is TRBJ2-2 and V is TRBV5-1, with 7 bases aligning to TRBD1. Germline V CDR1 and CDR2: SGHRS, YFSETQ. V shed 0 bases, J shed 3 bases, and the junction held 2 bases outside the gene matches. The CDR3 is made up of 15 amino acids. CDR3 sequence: CASSLDRGDTGELFF. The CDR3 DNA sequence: TGCGCCAGCAGCTTGGACAGGGGCGACACCGGGGAGCTGTTTTTT. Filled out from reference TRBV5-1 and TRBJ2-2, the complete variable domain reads KAGVTQTPRYLIKTRGQQVTLSCSPISGHRSVSWYQQTPGQGLQFLFEYFSETQRNKGNFPGRFSGRQFSNSRSEMNVSTLELGDSALYLCASSLDRGDTGELFFGEGSRLTVL.

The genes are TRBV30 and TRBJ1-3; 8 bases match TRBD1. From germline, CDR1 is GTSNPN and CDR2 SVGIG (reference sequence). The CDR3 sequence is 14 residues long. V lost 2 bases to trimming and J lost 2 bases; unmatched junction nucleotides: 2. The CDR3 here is CAWSRTGPGNTIYF. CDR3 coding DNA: TGTGCCTGGAGTCGGACAGGGCCTGGAAACACCATATATTTT. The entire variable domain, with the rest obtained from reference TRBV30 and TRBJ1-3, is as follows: SQTIHQWPATLVQPVGSPLSLECTVEGTSNPNLYWYRQAAGRGLQLLFYSVGIGQISSEVPQNLSASRPQDRQFILSSKKLLLSDSGFYLCAWSRTGPGNTIYFGEGSWLTVV.

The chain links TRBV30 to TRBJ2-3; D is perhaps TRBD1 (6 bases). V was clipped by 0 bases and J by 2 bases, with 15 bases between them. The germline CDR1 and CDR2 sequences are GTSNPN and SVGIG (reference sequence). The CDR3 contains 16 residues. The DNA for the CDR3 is TGTGCCTGGAGTGTTCGTTCGGGACACTCCACAGATACGCAGTATTTT. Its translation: CAWSVRSGHSTDTQYF.

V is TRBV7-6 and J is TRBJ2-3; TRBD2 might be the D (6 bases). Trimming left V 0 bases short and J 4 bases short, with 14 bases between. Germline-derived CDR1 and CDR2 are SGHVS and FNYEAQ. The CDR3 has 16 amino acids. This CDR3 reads CASSLAGRGSPDTQYF. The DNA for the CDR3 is TGTGCCAGCAGCTTAGCGGGGCGGGGTTCCCCAGATACGCAGTATTTT.

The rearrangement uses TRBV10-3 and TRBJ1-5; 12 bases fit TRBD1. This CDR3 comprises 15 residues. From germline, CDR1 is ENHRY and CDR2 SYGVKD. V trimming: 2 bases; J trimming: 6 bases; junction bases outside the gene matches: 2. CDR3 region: CAISERGQGAQPQHF. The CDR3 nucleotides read TGTGCCATCAGTGAGAGGGGACAGGGGGCTCAGCCCCAGCATTTT.

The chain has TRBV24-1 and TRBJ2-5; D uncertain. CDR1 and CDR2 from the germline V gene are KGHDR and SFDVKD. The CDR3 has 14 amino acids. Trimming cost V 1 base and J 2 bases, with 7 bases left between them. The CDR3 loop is CATSDFGGQETQYF. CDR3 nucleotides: TGTGCCACCAGTGATTTCGGCGGACAAGAGACCCAGTACTTC.

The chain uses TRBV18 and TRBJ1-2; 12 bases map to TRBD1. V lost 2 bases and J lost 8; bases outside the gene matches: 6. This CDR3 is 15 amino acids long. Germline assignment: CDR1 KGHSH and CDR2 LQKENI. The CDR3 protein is CASSPWRDRGQGYTF. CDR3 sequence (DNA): TGTGCCAGCTCACCATGGCGGGACAGGGGGCAAGGCTACACCTTC.

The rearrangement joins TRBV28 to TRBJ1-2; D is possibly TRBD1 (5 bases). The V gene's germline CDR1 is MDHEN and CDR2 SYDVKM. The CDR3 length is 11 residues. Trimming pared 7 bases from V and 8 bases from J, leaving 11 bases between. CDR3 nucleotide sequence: TGTGCCAGCACCGCCGGGGGGGGCTACACCTTC. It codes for CASTAGGGYTF.

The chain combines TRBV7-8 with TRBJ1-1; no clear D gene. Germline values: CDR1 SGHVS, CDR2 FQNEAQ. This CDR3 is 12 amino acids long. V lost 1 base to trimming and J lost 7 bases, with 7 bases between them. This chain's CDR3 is CASSLVSGEAFF. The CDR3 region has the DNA TGTGCCAGCAGCTTAGTATCGGGTGAAGCTTTCTTT.

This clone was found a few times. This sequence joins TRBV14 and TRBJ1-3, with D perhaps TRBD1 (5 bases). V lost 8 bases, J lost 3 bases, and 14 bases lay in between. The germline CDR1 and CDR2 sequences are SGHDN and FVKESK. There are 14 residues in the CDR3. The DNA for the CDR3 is TGTGCCAGCTCAGCCCAGGGATATGGAAACACCATATATTTT. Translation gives CASSAQGYGNTIYF.

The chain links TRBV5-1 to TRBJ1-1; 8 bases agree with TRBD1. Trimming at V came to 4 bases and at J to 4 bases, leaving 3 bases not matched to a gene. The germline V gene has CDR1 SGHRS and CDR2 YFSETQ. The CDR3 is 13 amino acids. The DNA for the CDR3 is TGCGCCAGCAGCCCACAGGGGGTCACTGAAGCTTTCTTT. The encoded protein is CASSPQGVTEAFF.